This TCR beta chain appears in the sequencing data of a study of T cell clusters in autoimmune cytopenias. Broader study findings: No experiment has yet validated the function of the T cell clusters defined in silico. TRB repertoire shifts in secondary cytopenia and chronic lymphocytic leukemia mostly reflected lymphoma, not autoimmunity. A dominant lymphoma-associated repertoire apparently masked the cluster-lack signature in secondary cytopenia versus chronic lymphocytic leukemia.

Each sample's input was approximately 0.25 ug genomic DNA, approximately 37,500 genome equivalents. TRB rearrangements were amplified by touch-down multiplex PCR with mixed TRB-A/B primers. TCRdb re-called the multiplex PCR reads and shows each CDR3 protein once, DNA omitted. Recorded for this sample: about 15,000 distinct CDR3 sequences. Comment on this clonotype: Its antigen is still unknown.

The germline gives CDR1 LNHDA, CDR2 SQIVND (reference sequence). The CDR3 has 14 residues. Material: peripheral blood. The clonotype originates from a human donor with an autoimmune cytopenia or autoimmune hepatitis (not recorded which). V and J are TRBV19 and TRBJ2-7; TCRdb names TRBD1, which stays unverified in the absence of DNA. The CDR3 sequence: CASSIIEGAGEQYF. The full variable domain, its missing parts supplied by reference TRBV19 and TRBJ2-7, is DGGITQSPKYLFRKEGQNVTLSCEQNLNHDAMYWYRQDPGQGLRLIYYSQIVNDFQKGDIAEGYSVSREKKESFPLTVTSAQKNPTAFYLCASSIIEGAGEQYFGPGTRLTVT.